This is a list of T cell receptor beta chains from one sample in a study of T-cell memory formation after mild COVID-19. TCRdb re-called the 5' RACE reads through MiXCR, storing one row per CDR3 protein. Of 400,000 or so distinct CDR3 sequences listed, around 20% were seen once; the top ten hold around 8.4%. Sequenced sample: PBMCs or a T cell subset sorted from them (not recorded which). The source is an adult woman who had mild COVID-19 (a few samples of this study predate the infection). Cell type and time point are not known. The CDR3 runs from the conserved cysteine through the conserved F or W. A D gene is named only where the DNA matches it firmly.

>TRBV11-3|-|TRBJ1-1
CASSLEGGGGTEAFF
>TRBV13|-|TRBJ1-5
CASSSQGSGNQPQHF
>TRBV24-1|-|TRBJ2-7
CATSDRPTTGGHEQYF
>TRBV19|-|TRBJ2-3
CASSPGVTDTQYF
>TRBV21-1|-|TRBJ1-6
CASIKAGHSYNSPLHF
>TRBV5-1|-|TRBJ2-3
CASSIGPLTDTQYF
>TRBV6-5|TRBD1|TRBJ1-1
CASSYSAGRTGSTEAFF
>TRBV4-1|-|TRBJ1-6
CASSHENSPLHF
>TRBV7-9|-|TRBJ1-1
CASSLRTDLNTEAFF
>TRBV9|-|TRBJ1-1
CASSVDPTNPTEAFF